This T cell receptor (beta chain) appears in the sequencing data of a study of blood T cell repertoires in COVID-19. The V gene end was trimmed by 2 bases and the J gene end by 1 base; junction bases not matched to a gene: 3. The germline V gene has CDR1 SGHDT and CDR2 YYEEEE. The CDR3 length is 14 residues. The assay was immunoSEQ multiplex PCR, and TCRdb's table has in-frame clones only and misses some. Of roughly 200,000 clones listed, about 90% are singletons. The TCR comes from a woman aged 45-65 years in a cohort exposed to, infected with or recovered from COVID-19 (not recorded which). This rearrangement joins TRBV5-6 to TRBJ2-7; 7 bases map to TRBD1. Sequenced input: PBMCs or T cells enriched from blood (not recorded which). CDR3 nucleotides: TGTGCCAGCAGCTTACAGGGGAATTCCTACGAGCAGTACTTC. It encodes CASSLQGNSYEQYF.